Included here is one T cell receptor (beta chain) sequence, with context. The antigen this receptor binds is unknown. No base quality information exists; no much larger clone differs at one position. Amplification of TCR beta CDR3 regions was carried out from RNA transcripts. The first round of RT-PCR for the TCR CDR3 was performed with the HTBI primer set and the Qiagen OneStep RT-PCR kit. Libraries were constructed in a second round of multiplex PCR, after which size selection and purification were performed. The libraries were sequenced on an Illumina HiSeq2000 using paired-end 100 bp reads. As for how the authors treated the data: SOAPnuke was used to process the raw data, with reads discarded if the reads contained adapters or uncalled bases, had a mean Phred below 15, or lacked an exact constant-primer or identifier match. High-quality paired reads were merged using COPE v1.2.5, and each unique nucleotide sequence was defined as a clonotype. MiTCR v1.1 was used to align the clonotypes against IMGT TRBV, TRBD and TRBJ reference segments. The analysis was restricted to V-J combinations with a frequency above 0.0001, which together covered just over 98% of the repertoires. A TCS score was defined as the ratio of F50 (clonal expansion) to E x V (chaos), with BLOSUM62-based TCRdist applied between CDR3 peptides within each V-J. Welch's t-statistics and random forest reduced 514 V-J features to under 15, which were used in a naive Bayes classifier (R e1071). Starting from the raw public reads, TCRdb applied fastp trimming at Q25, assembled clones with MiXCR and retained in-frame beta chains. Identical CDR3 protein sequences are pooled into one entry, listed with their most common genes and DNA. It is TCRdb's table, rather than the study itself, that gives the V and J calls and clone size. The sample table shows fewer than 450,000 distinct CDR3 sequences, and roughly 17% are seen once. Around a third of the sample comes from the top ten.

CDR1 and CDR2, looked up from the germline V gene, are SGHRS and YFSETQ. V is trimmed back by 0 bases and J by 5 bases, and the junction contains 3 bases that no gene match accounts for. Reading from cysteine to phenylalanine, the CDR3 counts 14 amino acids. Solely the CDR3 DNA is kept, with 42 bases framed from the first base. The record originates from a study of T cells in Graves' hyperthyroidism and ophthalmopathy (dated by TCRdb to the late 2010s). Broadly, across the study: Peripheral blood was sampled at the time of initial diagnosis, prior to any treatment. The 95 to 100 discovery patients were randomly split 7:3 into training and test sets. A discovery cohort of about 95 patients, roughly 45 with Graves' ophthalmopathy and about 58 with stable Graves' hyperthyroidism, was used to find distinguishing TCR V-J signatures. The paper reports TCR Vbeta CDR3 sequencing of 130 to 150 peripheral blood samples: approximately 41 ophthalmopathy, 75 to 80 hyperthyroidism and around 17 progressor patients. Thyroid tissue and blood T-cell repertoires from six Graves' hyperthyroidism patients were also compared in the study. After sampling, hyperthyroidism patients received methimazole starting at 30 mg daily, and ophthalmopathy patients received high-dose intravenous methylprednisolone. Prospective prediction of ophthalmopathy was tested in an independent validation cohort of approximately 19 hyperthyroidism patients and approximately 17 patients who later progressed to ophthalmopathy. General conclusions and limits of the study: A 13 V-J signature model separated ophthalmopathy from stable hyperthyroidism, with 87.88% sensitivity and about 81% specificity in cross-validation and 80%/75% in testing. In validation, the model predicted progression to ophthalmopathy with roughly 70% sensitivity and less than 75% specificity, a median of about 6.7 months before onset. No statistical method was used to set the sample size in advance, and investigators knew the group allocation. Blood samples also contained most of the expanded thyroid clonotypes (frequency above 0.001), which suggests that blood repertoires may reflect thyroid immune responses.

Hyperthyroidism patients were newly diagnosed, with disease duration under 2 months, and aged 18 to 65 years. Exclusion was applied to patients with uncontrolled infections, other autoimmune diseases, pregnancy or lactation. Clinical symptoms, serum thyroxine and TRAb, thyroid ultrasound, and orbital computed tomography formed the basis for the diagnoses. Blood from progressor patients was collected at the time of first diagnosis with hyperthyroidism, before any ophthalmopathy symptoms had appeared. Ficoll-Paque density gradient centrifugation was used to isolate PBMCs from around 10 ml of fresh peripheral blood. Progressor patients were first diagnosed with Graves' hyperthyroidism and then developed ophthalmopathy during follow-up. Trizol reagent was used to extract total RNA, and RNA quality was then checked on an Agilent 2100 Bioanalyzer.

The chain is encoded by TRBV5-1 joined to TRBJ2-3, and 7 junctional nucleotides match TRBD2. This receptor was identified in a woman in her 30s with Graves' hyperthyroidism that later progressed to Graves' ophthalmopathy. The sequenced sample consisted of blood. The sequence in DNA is TGCGCCAGCAGCTTGGGCGGGAGTTTAGATACGCAGTATTTT. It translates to CASSLGGSLDTQYF.